This TCR beta chain was documented in a study of T cells in Graves' hyperthyroidism and ophthalmopathy. General study findings and limits: Expanded thyroid clonotypes (above 0.001) were mostly also found in blood.

This CDR3 has 18 residues. Trimming pared 4 bases from V and 4 bases from J, leaving 25 bases between. TCR beta CDR3 sequences were amplified from RNA transcripts. First-round RT-PCR targeting the TCR CDR3 was performed with the HTBI primer set. MiXCR was run by TCRdb on the multiplex PCR reads, yielding one entry per CDR3 protein. This sample carries around 660,000 distinct CDR3 sequences, just under 45% of them seen once, and the ten largest clones take about 7.2%. Exclusion of a patient resulted from uncontrolled infection, other autoimmune disease, pregnancy or lactation. Remarks on this clonotype: Its antigen is not identified.

The rearrangement uses TRBV12-3 or TRBV12-4 and TRBJ1-2, with a tentative D call TRBD1 (5 bases). Sequencing used peripheral blood or thyroid tissue (not recorded which). The receptor was derived from an adult man with Graves' disease, either hyperthyroidism or ophthalmopathy (not recorded which). This CDR3 reads CASSSPRGGPTYLYGYTF. DNA of the CDR3: TGTGCCAGCAGTTCGCCTAGGGGAGGGCCGACCTACCTCTATGGCTACACCTTC.